The rows below give T cell receptor beta chains drawn from one sample of a study of blood T cell repertoires in COVID-19. Some clones are missing from TCRdb's copy, which holds only in-frame ones; the method was immunoSEQ multiplex PCR. The sample includes 150,000 to 200,000 clones, more than 85% of them seen just once. The material sequenced was PBMCs or T cells enriched from blood (not recorded which). The source is a woman aged 50 to 65 who had recovered from COVID-19. Each CDR3 is given with its conserved first and last residue. D genes are given only for firm matches. The listing skips clone size in some rows; elsewhere it reads once, few, many or a size class.

j_call | d_call | v_call | clone_size | cdr3_nt | cdr3_aa
TRBJ2-1 | TRBD2 | TRBV7-9 | NA | TGTGCCACCACGAGCTCCCTCGGGGGGGGTGAGCAGTTCTTC | CATTSSLGGGEQFF
TRBJ2-3 | TRBD2 | TRBV4-3 | once | TGCGCCAGCAGCCAGGGGATTAGCGGGAGGGCCTCAAAGAGCACAGATACGCAGTATTTT | CASSQGISGRASKSTDTQYF
TRBJ2-3 | TRBD2 | TRBV12-3/TRBV12-4 | NA | TGTGCCAGCAGAATAACGGGACTAGAAACGCAGTATTTT | CASRITGLETQYF
TRBJ2-1 | TRBD2 | TRBV10-1 | few | TGCGCCAGCAGTGACGAACAGACTAGCGGGAGCCACGATGAGCAGTTCTTC | CASSDEQTSGSHDEQFF
TRBJ2-3 | NA | TRBV5-8 | NA | TGTGCCAGCAGCTTCCAGGGAAGCACAGATACGCAGTATTTT | CASSFQGSTDTQYF
TRBJ2-7 | TRBD1 | TRBV27 | NA | TGTGCCAGCAGTTGGGACAGGACCTACGAGCAGTACTTC | CASSWDRTYEQYF
TRBJ2-1 | TRBD1 | TRBV27 | NA | TGTGCCAGCAGTCAAACGGGACAGGGTTGGAATGAGCAGTTCTTC | CASSQTGQGWNEQFF
TRBJ1-1 | TRBD1 | TRBV28 | few | TGTGCCAGCAGTTTCAAACGGGACAGGGGTTCTAGTGACACTGAAGCTTTCTTT | CASSFKRDRGSSDTEAFF
TRBJ2-1 | TRBD2 | TRBV6-2/TRBV6-3 | once | TGTGCCAGCAGCCTCGGGACTAGCGGTCCTTCCTACAATGAGCAGTTCTTC | CASSLGTSGPSYNEQFF
TRBJ1-2 | NA | TRBV29-1 | NA | TGCAGCGCCGGGGAGGAGGGTACCTATGGCTACACCTTC | CSAGEEGTYGYTF
TRBJ2-3 | TRBD2 | TRBV28 | NA | TGTGCCAGCAGTTTATACAGCGGGGGCACAGATACGCAGTATTTT | CASSLYSGGTDTQYF
TRBJ2-3 | NA | TRBV6-5 | NA | TGTGCCAGCAGTCCCTTCGCAGATACGCAGTATTTT | CASSPFADTQYF
TRBJ2-7 | TRBD2 | TRBV28 | NA | TGTGCCAGCAGTTCCCCCCCGGGGGGGGCATACGAGCAGTACTTC | CASSSPPGGAYEQYF
TRBJ2-2 | NA | TRBV6-1 | many | TGTGCCAGCAGTGAACAGGACAGTTGGACCGGGGAGCTGTTTTTT | CASSEQDSWTGELFF
TRBJ1-1 | TRBD1 | TRBV25-1 | NA | TGTGCCAGCAGTGTTAAGGGGGCCACTGAAGCTTTCTTT | CASSVKGATEAFF
TRBJ1-1 | TRBD1 | TRBV4-1 | NA | TGCGCCAGCAGCCAAGGGGCAGGGGGAAGAGAGGCTTTCTTT | CASSQGAGGREAFF
TRBJ1-2 | NA | TRBV4-2 | NA | TGTGCCAGCAGCCAAGGGACAGACCAGCGTGGCTACACCTTC | CASSQGTDQRGYTF
TRBJ2-7 | TRBD2 | TRBV7-6 | once | TGTGCCAGCAGCTTAGCGCGTGGTAGCGGGAGCGAGCAGTACTTC | CASSLARGSGSEQYF
TRBJ2-3 | NA | TRBV12-3/TRBV12-4 | NA | TGTGCCAGCAGTTTTAGAAGAGATACGCAGTATTTT | CASSFRRDTQYF
TRBJ2-5 | NA | TRBV2 | NA | TGTGCCAGCAGTGACGCCAGTCGGAGGGATAGGTACTTC | CASSDASRRDRYF
TRBJ2-5 | TRBD2 | TRBV15 | NA | TGTGCCACCAGCTCCAGGAGTCTAGCGGGAGGAAGAGAGACCCAGTACTTC | CATSSRSLAGGRETQYF
TRBJ1-1 | TRBD1 | TRBV5-1 | NA | TGCGCCAGCAGACTACAGGGGATAGACACTGAAGCTTTCTTT | CASRLQGIDTEAFF
TRBJ2-3 | NA | TRBV27 | NA | TGTGCCAGCAGTTTGGGGGCTCCGGCAGATACGCAGTATTTT | CASSLGAPADTQYF
TRBJ2-2 | NA | TRBV4-1 | NA | TGCGCCAGCAGCCAACCACGGGAGAGGGGCGGGGAGCTGTTTTTT | CASSQPRERGGELFF
TRBJ1-5 | NA | TRBV28 | NA | TGTGCCAGCAGTTCTACCCCGGGTCAGGGGCAGCCCCAGCATTTT | CASSSTPGQGQPQHF
TRBJ1-2 | TRBD1 | TRBV7-9 | once | TGTGCCAGCAGCCGGGGACAGGGGGCGGATGGCTACACCTTC | CASSRGQGADGYTF
TRBJ2-7 | TRBD1 | TRBV6-6 | NA | TGTGCCAGCAGTTACGCTGTGGGACAGGGCTACGAGCAGTACTTC | CASSYAVGQGYEQYF
TRBJ1-6 | TRBD1 | TRBV28 | NA | TGTGCCAGCAGTATTGGGACAGCTAATAATTCACCCCTCCACTTT | CASSIGTANNSPLHF
TRBJ2-5 | TRBD2 | TRBV7-9 | NA | TGTGCCAGCAGCTTGGTAGCGGGAGCCAAGACCCAGTACTTC | CASSLVAGAKTQYF
TRBJ1-1 | TRBD1 | TRBV27 | few | TGTGCCAGCAGTTCGGACAGGGAGTGGGAAGCTTTCTTT | CASSSDREWEAFF
TRBJ1-2 | NA | TRBV3-1/TRBV3-2 | NA | TGTGCCAGCAGCCAAGATCCCCGGGTTTCTGGCTACACCTTC | CASSQDPRVSGYTF
TRBJ2-3 | TRBD2 | TRBV5-1 | NA | TGCGCCAGCTGGGATACCGGGACTACGGGAAAGAAGTATTTT | CASWDTGTTGKKYF
TRBJ1-3 | NA | TRBV5-4 | NA | TGTGCCAGCAGCTTGGCAGGAAACTCTGGAAACACCATATATTTT | CASSLAGNSGNTIYF
TRBJ1-6 | TRBD1 | TRBV12-3/TRBV12-4 | NA | TGTGCCAGCCAGGACAGGATTAATTCACCCCTCCACTTT | CASQDRINSPLHF
TRBJ2-5 | TRBD1 | TRBV11-3 | NA | TGTGCCAGCAGCGCCGGGACAGGGTTGGGGGAGACCCAGTACTTC | CASSAGTGLGETQYF
TRBJ2-2 | TRBD1 | TRBV5-4 | once | TGTGCCAGCAGCGGGAACAGGGGAAGGGCCGGGGAGCTGTTTTTT | CASSGNRGRAGELFF
TRBJ1-1 | TRBD1 | TRBV19 | NA | TGTGCCAGTAGTATAGCTACCGGGACAGGGGCCACTGAAGCTTTCTTT | CASSIATGTGATEAFF
TRBJ2-7 | TRBD1 | TRBV11-3 | NA | TGTGCCAGCAGCTTAGTTACAGGGGTAATAGTCTACGAGCAGTACTTC | CASSLVTGVIVYEQYF
TRBJ1-5 | NA | TRBV7-2 | NA | TGTGCCAGCAGCACTTATAGCAATCAGCCCCAGCATTTT | CASSTYSNQPQHF
TRBJ1-1 | NA | TRBV7-9 | NA | TGTGCCAGCAGGGGGGGATTTGAAGCTTTCTTT | CASRGGFEAFF
TRBJ1-1 | TRBD1 | TRBV11-2 | NA | TGTGCCAGCAGCCCTGGACAGGGGTCCTCGCCGAGCACTGAAGCTTTCTTT | CASSPGQGSSPSTEAFF
TRBJ1-3 | NA | TRBV19 | NA | TGTGCCAGTAGTATAGGAGCCTTCTCTGGAAACACCATATATTTT | CASSIGAFSGNTIYF
TRBJ2-7 | TRBD1 | TRBV5-6 | few | TGTGCCAGCAGCGGAGACCGGGACAGACTCTACGAGCAGTACTTC | CASSGDRDRLYEQYF
TRBJ2-3 | NA | TRBV27 | NA | TGTGCCAGCAGTAGAACAGGGCCAGATACGCAGTATTTT | CASSRTGPDTQYF
TRBJ1-5 | NA | TRBV2 | NA | TGTGCCAGCAGCCCCAAAGGGACTTTAGGGGATCAGCCCCAGCATTTT | CASSPKGTLGDQPQHF
TRBJ1-5 | NA | TRBV28 | NA | TGTGCCAGCAGCTTCAGGGGCTATGGACGCGGGAATCAGCCCCAGCATTTT | CASSFRGYGRGNQPQHF
TRBJ2-2 | NA | TRBV2 | NA | TGTGCCAGCAGTGCAGGGATGGGGACCGGGGAGCTGTTTTTT | CASSAGMGTGELFF
TRBJ2-5 | NA | TRBV27 | NA | TGTGCCAGCAGTATTAAGGGTATGAGGCTTACGGGGGAGACCCAGTACTTC | CASSIKGMRLTGETQYF
TRBJ2-7 | TRBD2 | TRBV7-2 | few | TGTGCCAGCAGCCGCGAAGCGGGAGGGCCCTACGAGCAGTACTTC | CASSREAGGPYEQYF
TRBJ1-1 | NA | TRBV5-4 | NA | TGTGCCAGCAGCTTGGACGGTCGGAACACTGAAGCTTTCTTT | CASSLDGRNTEAFF
TRBJ1-2 | TRBD1 | TRBV28 | NA | TGTGCCAGCACCCCGGGACAGGACGGCTATGGCTACACCTTC | CASTPGQDGYGYTF